One T cell receptor beta chain is described in this entry. This clone was detected only once. The target of this receptor is not known. Base quality data are lacking; no much larger clone is found one base away. These data originate in a study of cytomegalovirus exposure and HLA in healthy donors (dated by TCRdb to 2017 to 2019). For the wider study: According to an earlier analysis of 587 of the donors, some 170 million T cells yielded 90 million to 130 million unique TCR beta sequences and roughly 280 Gb of sequence data. An early release covering about 600 HLA-typed donors comprised roughly 300 gigabases of sequencing data and tens of millions of unique TCR sequences. Of the 300 to 500 genotyped donors, over 80% were placed in the genetic ancestry cluster associated with self-reported Caucasian donors. The study aimed to test whether cataloging public T cell receptors could reveal signatures of past pathogen exposure. The study used immunosequencing to profile the T cell repertoires of 670 or so subjects and linked those repertoires to cytomegalovirus serostatus. In addition to the first cohort of 666 subjects, a separate validation cohort of around 110 different subjects was used. High-throughput TCR immunosequencing, statistical association of individual TCRs with disease status, and machine learning were combined to predict cytomegalovirus infection status. A later analysis re-analyzed previously published TCR beta repertoires from 666 donors and added high-resolution HLA genotyping to study TCR occurrence patterns. Rather than drawing on any new phenotypic data, the later analysis identified candidate immune exposures from TCR beta sequences and the way those sequences occurred across donors. An earlier analysis of about 620 of the donors applied high-throughput TCR beta sequencing to assess whether each TCR beta V gene segment acted as functional or pseudogenic. Donor age, sex, ethnicity and CMV serostatus were compiled together with the repertoire data. In a later genetic analysis, genome-wide SNP genotypes for 398 of the 666 donors were used, and that subset was treated as a discovery cohort. Every repertoire in the discovery cohort had been generated on one and the same sequencing platform. Both class I and class II loci were covered by HLA typing, at four-digit resolution. The number of typed donors differed by locus: 629-630 for A, B, C, DRB1 and DQB1; approximately 540 for DQA1; fewer than 610 for DPA1; and approximately 450 for DPB1. Because of strong linkage in the cohort, roughly five DR-DQ haplotypes were treated as single units for association and clustering. Across under 500 genotyped donors of the cohort, an average of approximately 220,000 unique TCR beta nucleotide sequences per donor were sequenced, and roughly 20% of those sequences were non-productive. Study-wide findings and limitations: A cluster of highly shared sequence variants was judged likely to be a technical artifact of the sequencing pipeline. Immune exposure information for the cohort was limited to CMV serostatus. The 87-base-pair reads could not distinguish some IMGT-functional V segments, including TRBV6-2 and TRBV6-3, so those segments were excluded. Compared with the approximately 600-donor mean, donors in an Asian-associated ancestry cluster had fewer N-insertions in productive TCRs, according to a later genetic analysis. Most TCR sequences were observed very rarely across donors, whereas some public TCRs were present in many individuals. Over 15 rarely observed V segments, including chromosome 9 orphons, were excluded from the earlier analysis of several hundred of the donors because counts were too low. Most CMV-associated TCR beta chains appeared to be HLA-restricted in a later analysis, and the HLA associations seemed to be driven largely by CMV exposure. Sequencing depth was assumed to be roughly uniform across donors in the presence/absence analyses, though that assumption may not hold. Three of the identified cytomegalovirus-associated TCR beta chains were confirmed in vitro to be specific for cytomegalovirus antigens. Cytomegalovirus status was reported to be diagnosed by the classifier with high specificity and sensitivity in both the original and validation cohorts. It was suggested by the authors that the approach could potentially be generalized to other disease states and immunological phenotypes. In a later analysis, several top co-occurrence clusters were reported to appear linked to parvovirus B19, influenza, CMV and Epstein-Barr virus. A further reported finding was that TCR beta sequences accurately predicted the HLA-A and HLA-B alleles for most subjects in the first cohort. A later analysis found that HLA-associated TCR beta chains were more clonally expanded and had lower generation probabilities than equally common non-associated chains. Assigning TCR associations to individual alleles was difficult when HLA alleles, especially DR and DQ, strongly co-occurred. In an earlier analysis of fewer than 700 of the donors, most TCR beta V segments appeared in productive rearrangements about 87% or about 30% of the time, broadly matching IMGT annotations. At a false discovery rate of 0.05, a later analysis linked around 15,000 TCR beta sequences to specific HLA alleles. The study listed approximately 160 TCR beta chains as associated with cytomegalovirus. HLA typing was unavailable for some donors at each locus, so association tests used only the typed subset. A later genetic analysis associated a missense DCLRE1C variant with V-gene and J-gene trimming of TCR beta chains, and an independent cohort replicated the association. In a later analysis, TCR association rates were found to vary across HLA loci, with the most associated TCRs seen for DRB1 alleles and the fewest for HLA-C alleles. This cohort had only TCR beta chains sequenced, and the lack of alpha or paired-chain data limited which features could be detected. Correlated functional status among segregating V segments might be attributable to linkage disequilibrium, but an unknown experimental factor could not be ruled out.

V is shortened by 5 bases, J by 2 bases, and the region joining them spans 10 bases. The CDR3 has 15 amino acids, counting the end cysteine and phenylalanine. This entry keeps only the CDR3 DNA: 45 bases, framed from base 1. The germline V gene encodes CDR1 SEHNR and CDR2 FQNEAQ (reference sequence). In total, roughly 670 healthy bone marrow donors made up the cohort. At the time of sampling, all cohort members were nominally healthy, though unrecorded immune exposures were likely present. The donor was CMV seropositive and belonged to the group of around 300 seropositive cohort members. Every donor gave a peripheral blood sample, and the peripheral blood mononuclear cells from that sample were used for TCR beta sequencing. The Qiagen DNeasy Blood Extraction Kit was used to extract genomic DNA from the blood cell samples. The library was made by the immunoSEQ multiplex PCR assay. A mixture of 60 forward primers for TCR Vbeta segments and 13 reverse primers for TCR Jbeta segments was used in the multiplex PCR. The CDR3 region of rearranged TCR beta genes was amplified from genomic DNA by a multiplex PCR assay. The amplified TCR beta libraries were sequenced on the Illumina HiSeq System as 87-base-pair reads. From the authors' description of their analysis: A later analysis counted around 72 million unique TCR beta chains across the 666 repertoires, and 9 million to 14 million of these chains were shared by at least two donors. Raw reads were error-corrected and collapsed into unique sequences by a nearest-neighbor algorithm in which closely related sequences were merged to remove PCR and sequencing errors. V, D and J gene segments were assigned by aligning CDR3 sequences to IMGT reference sequences. Each retained sequence needed at least a six-nucleotide match to both a V gene segment and a J gene segment. Rearrangements were classified as productive when the CDR3 lacked stop codons and remained in frame with V and J, and all other rearrangements were classified as non-productive. Following IMGT convention, CDR3 was defined as the stretch from the second conserved V-encoded cysteine up to the conserved J-encoded phenylalanine. The earlier analysis of about 620 of the donors excluded sequences that lacked an unambiguous match to a single V gene segment. In an earlier analysis of some 590 of the donors, a V segment was called functional when productive rearrangements were above 56.7%, and segregating when the standard deviation between donors exceeded 5%. A statistical classification framework was built for diagnosing cytomegalovirus status from the catalog of TCR beta chain sequences. In a later analysis, TCR nucleotide sequences were compared against IMGT/GENE-DB human TR gene sequences so that V and J genes could be assigned. The TCRdist pipeline was used in a later analysis to assign CDR3 sequences and most-parsimonious VDJ recombination scenarios. In a later analysis, every TCR beta chain was defined by the combination of its CDR3 amino acid sequence and its V-gene family, and reads without a unique V-gene family were dropped. To address suspected cross-contamination and a sequencing artifact, a later analysis removed under 600 highly shared, low-generation-probability nucleotide sequences. A later analysis calculated a clonal expansion index for each public chain from normalized within-repertoire ranks of inferred template counts. Generation probabilities in a later analysis came from a VDJ recombination model fitted to out-of-frame rearrangements, and those results were checked against IGoR. Hypergeometric tests were used in a later analysis to score TCR-TCR, TCR-HLA and TCR-CMV co-occurrence, with a repertoire-size bias correction applied to the TCR pairs. In a later analysis, false discovery rates were estimated by permuting HLA or CMV assignments 20 times. In a later analysis, co-occurring TCRs were grouped with DBSCAN, and TCRdist sequence similarity was added when clustering was performed within HLA-allele-positive subsets. Repertoires with fewer than 30,000 or more than 120,000 public chains, plus five repertoires with anomalous nucleotide sharing, were excluded from co-occurrence clustering. Drawn from immuneACCESS, this table holds only the in-frame rearrangements with V and J called that TCRdb kept. Clones are partly lost; checked studies trace under half to an unresolved V gene and leave the rest unexplained. The D gene and trimming were derived from the DNA, and the V and J assignments and clone size from that table. The sample data list about 170,000 clones, and under 85% of these were observed just once. About 5% of the sample comes from the top ten.

The rearranged segments are TRBV7-9 and TRBJ1-6, with the D segment identity uncertain. The receptor was isolated from a woman younger than 30 in good health and CMV-seropositive. The sample consisted of PBMCs. The DNA is as follows: TGTGCCAGCAGCCCATCCGGGGCCTATAATTCACCCCTCCACTTT. It translates to CASSPSGAYNSPLHF.